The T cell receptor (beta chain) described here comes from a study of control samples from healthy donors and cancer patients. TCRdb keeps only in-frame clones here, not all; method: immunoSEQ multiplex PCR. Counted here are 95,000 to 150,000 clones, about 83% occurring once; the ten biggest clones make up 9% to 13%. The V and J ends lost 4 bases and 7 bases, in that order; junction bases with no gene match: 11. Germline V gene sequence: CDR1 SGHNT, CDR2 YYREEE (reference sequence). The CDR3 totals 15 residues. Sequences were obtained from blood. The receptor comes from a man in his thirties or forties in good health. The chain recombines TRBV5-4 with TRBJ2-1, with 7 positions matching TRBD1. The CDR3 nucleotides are TGTGCCAGCAGCCTCTTTCTGACAGGGATGAATGAGCAGTTCTTC. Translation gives CASSLFLTGMNEQFF.